This TCR beta chain was retrieved from a study of shared clonotypes between healthy human individuals. Study-wide findings and caveats: Naive subsets generally exceeded memory subsets in estimated richness. The low donor count limited represented genetic and exposure-history diversity.

Worth noting for this clone: Its antigen is undetermined.

Some clones are missing from TCRdb's copy, which holds only in-frame ones; the method was immunoSEQ multiplex PCR. The table has 1,400,000 or so clones, 98% seen once. The CDR3 is made up of 13 amino acids. Germline CDR1 reads MDHEN; CDR2 reads SYDVKM. The V and J ends lost 2 bases and 5 bases respectively, with 9 bases between them. This TCR was sampled from a man aged 30 to 39 in good health. The chain employs TRBV28 and TRBJ2-5; D assignment may be TRBD1 or TRBD2 (5 bases each). Sequences were obtained from naive CD4+ T cells sorted from blood. Subset given: CD45RA+ positively selected. The CDR3 loop is CASSLGGGETQYF. The CDR3 DNA is TGTGCCAGCAGTTTAGGGGGTGGGGAGACCCAGTACTTC.